The 30 T cell receptor beta chains reported below all come from one sample, sequenced in a study of early T cells in non-severe SARS-CoV-2 infection. Using its own MiXCR run on the 5' RACE reads, TCRdb lists one record per CDR3 protein. The table records 85,000 to 95,000 distinct CDR3 sequences, 16% of them present only once. The specimen comprised whole blood, sampled at baseline. The receptors derive from an adult who was a healthcare worker with PCR-confirmed SARS-CoV-2 infection or an uninfected control (not recorded which).

This clonotype showed up just a few times. The CDR3 spells CATSSGYTF. As DNA, the CDR3 is TGTGCCACCAGTAGTGGCTACACCTTC. V gene TRBV24-1 combines with J gene TRBJ1-2; D not resolved. Between the trimmed V and J ends, which lost 6 bases and 7 bases, there was a span of 2 bases. The CDR3 is 9 amino acids. Germline V CDR1 and CDR2: KGHDR, SFDVKD.

This clonotype was counted a few times. The genes are TRBV12-3 or TRBV12-4 and TRBJ2-7, with no clear D. This CDR3 contains 11 residues. The germline V and J ends were trimmed by 2 bases and 5 bases, with 4 bases remaining between them. CDR3 residues: CASSLFDEQYF. CDR3 bases: TGTGCCAGCAGTTTATTCGACGAGCAGTACTTC.

The rearrangement links TRBV12-3 or TRBV12-4 to TRBJ2-5, with 9 bases fitting TRBD2. The CDR3 consists of 14 residues. Trimming took 6 bases from V and 2 from J; bases not matched to a gene: 4. This CDR3 is CASSATSGQETQYF. DNA of the CDR3: TGTGCCAGCAGCGCAACTAGCGGGCAAGAGACCCAGTACTTC.

The chain carries TRBV4-3 and TRBJ2-1; TRBD2 might be the D (5 bases). This CDR3 has 15 amino acids. In germline, CDR1 is LGHNA, CDR2 YSLEER. The V end lost 0 bases, the J end lost 5 bases, and 11 bases lay between the germline ends. The CDR3 is CASSQEGGANNEQFF. CDR3 DNA sequence: TGCGCCAGCAGCCAAGAAGGAGGAGCTAACAATGAGCAGTTCTTC.

The sample holds a few counts of this clonotype. CDR3 in DNA: TGTGCCAGCAGCTTAGACGTCGAAGAGACCCAGTACTTC. Translating gives CASSLDVEETQYF. The V call is TRBV7-9, the J call TRBJ2-5; D ambiguous. Between the trimmed V and J ends, which lost 1 base and 3 bases, there was a span of 6 bases. The CDR3 is 13 residues long. The V gene's germline CDR1 is SEHNR and CDR2 FQNEAQ (reference sequence).

The chain has TRBV30 and TRBJ2-2; the match to TRBD2 covers 10 bases. V lost 7 bases to trimming and J lost 7 bases; unmatched junction nucleotides: 12. The CDR3 runs to 15 residues. Per the germline V gene, CDR1 is GTSNPN and CDR2 is SVGIG (reference sequence). CDR3: CAFELAGDAVGELFF. The CDR3 DNA reads TGTGCCTTTGAGCTAGCGGGAGACGCGGTCGGGGAGCTGTTTTTT.

This clonotype has just a few counts. The J gene is TRBJ1-4, the V gene TRBV28; D possibly corresponds to TRBD1 (5 bases). Germline V CDR1 and CDR2: MDHEN, SYDVKM. The CDR3 has 15 amino acids. The V end lost 3 bases, the J end lost 8 bases, and 16 bases lay between the germline ends. CDR3 sequence (DNA): TGTGCCAGCAGTTTGTGGGGGACGCAAGGGGAAAAACTGTTTTTT. Protein sequence: CASSLWGTQGEKLFF.

This chain connects TRBV18 to TRBJ2-1; D might be TRBD1 or TRBD2, each matching 5 bases. The CDR3 is 13 amino acids. CDR1 and CDR2 from the germline V gene are KGHSH and LQKENI. Trimming cost V 3 bases and J 8 bases, with 11 bases left between them. The CDR3 DNA reads as TGTGCCAGCTCACCTGGGGCGAGGGATGAGCAGTTCTTC. Protein sequence: CASSPGARDEQFF.

This chain links TRBV20-1 with TRBJ2-7; tentative D call: TRBD2 (5 bases). There are 13 residues in the CDR3. V dropped 5 bases and J dropped 4 bases, with 15 bases sitting between them. CDR1 is DFQATT, CDR2 SNEGSKA, per germline (reference sequence). CDR3 amino acids: CSASRGSTYEQYF. In DNA form, the CDR3 reads TGCAGTGCTTCTCGGGGTTCAACTTACGAGCAGTACTTC.

This clonotype has a handful of counts. The chain combines TRBV27 with TRBJ2-4; 10 bases are a match to TRBD1. V shed 3 bases, J shed 7 bases, and the junction held 12 bases outside the gene matches. CDR1 is MNHEY and CDR2 is SMNVEV in the germline V gene (reference sequence). The CDR3 totals 17 residues. The DNA of the CDR3 is TGTGCCAGCAGTTTCCTGTTCCCGACAGGGGGCAGTAACATTCAGTACTTC. Its translation is CASSFLFPTGGSNIQYF.

The V call is TRBV10-3, the J call TRBJ2-7; possible D gene TRBD2, 6 bases. The CDR3 contains 14 residues. Germline assignment: CDR1 ENHRY and CDR2 SYGVKD. V was pared by 6 bases and J by 3 bases, with 15 bases between. The DNA for the CDR3 is TGTGCCATCAGAGACCCAGGGACTGGCTACGAGCAGTACTTC. Translating it yields CAIRDPGTGYEQYF.

This chain uses TRBV7-2 with TRBJ2-2; D not certain. V dropped 7 bases and J dropped 1 base, with 10 bases sitting between them. Per germline, CDR1 SGHTA and CDR2 FQGNSA. The CDR3 runs to 14 residues. CDR3 coding DNA: TGTGCCAGCAATGCGGACCGGAACACCGGGGAGCTGTTTTTT. It codes for CASNADRNTGELFF.

The sample holds many counts of this clonotype. The chain joins TRBV11-2 to TRBJ2-5; the D call may be TRBD1 or TRBD2 (5 bases each). The V and J ends lost 5 bases and 6 bases respectively, with 13 bases between them. This CDR3 region has 13 residues. The germline V gene has CDR1 SGHAT and CDR2 FQNNGV. The CDR3 region has the DNA TGTGCCAGCAGCGATGGGACCTCGAAGACCCAGTACTTC. Translation gives CASSDGTSKTQYF.

In this sample, this clonotype turned up a few times. This sequence joins TRBV10-2 and TRBJ2-3; tentative D call: TRBD2 (6 bases). The CDR3 is made up of 15 amino acids. CDR1 and CDR2 (germline): WSHSY, SAAADI. Trimming took off 3 bases at V and 0 bases at J, with 10 bases between the two ends. The CDR3 sequence is CASSDVGGSTDTQYF. The CDR3 DNA reads as TGCGCCAGCAGTGACGTGGGGGGTAGCACAGATACGCAGTATTTT.

The chain couples TRBV27 to TRBJ2-5, with D possibly TRBD2 on 6 matching bases. This CDR3 is 13 amino acids long. Germline CDR1 reads MNHEY; CDR2 reads SMNVEV (reference sequence). With 3 bases removed from V and 3 bases from J, the gap between germline ends came to 8 bases. CDR3 amino acids: CASSLGLEETQYF. DNA of the CDR3: TGTGCCAGCAGTTTGGGACTGGAAGAGACCCAGTACTTC.

This clonotype was detected a few times. This sequence joins TRBV28 and TRBJ2-1; a possible D gene is TRBD2 (6 bases). The CDR3 is 15 amino acids. From germline, CDR1 is MDHEN and CDR2 SYDVKM. V lost 7 bases, J lost 7 bases, and 20 bases lay in between. For the CDR3, the DNA is TGTGCCAGCACAATAAGGGAGGACTCTTCAAATGAGCAGTTCTTC. Translated: CASTIREDSSNEQFF.

The V and J genes are TRBV12-3 or TRBV12-4 and TRBJ2-5; 12 nucleotides align to TRBD2. Unmatched junction bases numbered 8, after V lost 6 bases and J lost 9 bases. The CDR3 extends over 14 amino acids. In DNA form, the CDR3 reads TGTGCCAGCAGCCTGACTAGCGGGAGTATGCCCCAGTACTTC. Translated, it gives CASSLTSGSMPQYF.

This clonotype was seen a handful of times. The chain joins TRBV12-3 or TRBV12-4 to TRBJ2-5; 7 bases agree with TRBD2. This CDR3 has 14 amino acids. V lost 6 bases and J lost 1; bases outside the gene matches: 5. DNA of the CDR3: TGTGCCAGCAGCCTTGGGGGGGGCCAAGAGACCCAGTACTTC. Translated: CASSLGGGQETQYF.

This clonotype was picked up a small number of times. The chain uses TRBV20-1 and TRBJ2-7; 8 bases are shared with TRBD1. The CDR3 contains 13 residues. Germline-derived CDR1 and CDR2 are DFQATT and SNEGSKA (reference sequence). Losses at the gene ends were 6 bases for V and 3 bases for J; bases not matched to a gene: 7. CDR3 sequence (DNA): TGCAGTGCCCCGGGACAGGCGGACTACGAGCAGTACTTC. Its translation: CSAPGQADYEQYF.

This clonotype has a single count. This chain connects TRBV7-2 to TRBJ2-1, with 14 nucleotides matching TRBD2. There are 18 residues in the CDR3. Germline V lookup: CDR1 SGHTA, CDR2 FQGNSA. V trimming: 1 base; J trimming: 1 base; junction bases outside the gene matches: 3. The CDR3 reads CASSLGLAGGRSYNEQFF. The CDR3 DNA reads as TGTGCCAGCAGCTTAGGACTAGCGGGAGGGCGGTCCTACAATGAGCAGTTCTTC.

A remark on this clonotype: Since the CDR3 does not end with the conserved phenylalanine or tryptophan, this likely comes from a read error. CDR3 amino acids: CASSLAGGGHEQYY. The CDR3 DNA follows: TGTGCCAGCAGCTTAGCGGGCGGGGGTCACGAGCAGTACTAC. V is TRBV7-2 and J is TRBJ2-7, with 7 bases lining up with TRBD2. This CDR3 region has 14 residues. The junction had 4 bases not matched to a gene; V was cut back by 0 bases and J by 5 bases. The germline V gene encodes CDR1 SGHTA and CDR2 FQGNSA.

This sequence joins TRBV6-2 or TRBV6-3 and TRBJ2-4; unclear D gene. The V gene's germline CDR1 is MNHEY and CDR2 SVGEGT. V shed 6 bases and J shed 0 bases, with 6 bases lying between them. This CDR3 has 13 residues. The CDR3 loop reads CASRWIAKNIQYF. The CDR3 nucleotides read TGTGCCAGCAGATGGATAGCCAAAAACATTCAGTACTTC.

This clonotype turned up a few times. The chain recombines TRBV4-3 with TRBJ2-2; D tentatively fits TRBD1 or TRBD2 (5 bases each). The CDR3 covers 15 residues. Germline lookup yields CDR1 LGHNA and CDR2 YSLEER. The V gene lost 4 bases and the J gene lost 6 bases, with 15 bases spanning the gap. The CDR3 sequence: CASSPTGTFAGELFF. The CDR3 nucleotides read TGCGCCAGCAGCCCAACCGGGACCTTCGCCGGGGAGCTGTTTTTT.

This clonotype occurred a few times. This chain connects TRBV20-1 to TRBJ2-3; tentative D call: TRBD1 (6 bases). There are 15 residues in the CDR3. Germline CDR1 and CDR2: DFQATT and SNEGSKA (reference sequence). Trimming stripped 3 bases from V and 2 bases from J, with 15 bases between. CDR3 sequence: CSASSRTEFTDTQYF. CDR3 in DNA: TGCAGTGCTAGCTCCCGGACAGAATTCACAGATACGCAGTATTTT.

This clonotype was observed a few times. This chain connects TRBV27 to TRBJ1-5; D may be TRBD1 (6 bases). The V end lost 9 bases, the J end lost 7 bases, and 16 bases lay between the germline ends. The CDR3 contains 13 residues. Germline V lookup: CDR1 MNHEY, CDR2 SMNVEV (reference sequence). CDR3 bases: TGTGCCAGTGCAGGGGTAGGGGGACAGCCCCAGCATTTT. This translates into CASAGVGGQPQHF.

This chain uses TRBV20-1 with TRBJ2-5, with 12 positions matching TRBD2. V gave up 3 bases and J gave up 6 bases; unmatched junction bases: 5. The germline V gene encodes CDR1 DFQATT and CDR2 SNEGSKA (reference sequence). The CDR3 totals 14 residues. The CDR3 spells CSASLAGGPKTQYF. Here the CDR3 DNA reads TGCAGTGCTAGCCTAGCGGGAGGGCCAAAGACCCAGTACTTC.

This clonotype was counted only a few times. The chain is built from TRBV4-1 and TRBJ1-1, with D possibly being TRBD1 (5 bases). V was trimmed by 1 base and J by 1 base, leaving 10 bases between them. Per germline, CDR1 MGHRA and CDR2 YSYEKL. The CDR3 runs to 15 residues. This CDR3 reads CASSQVLGQNTEAFF. The CDR3 DNA sequence: TGCGCCAGCAGCCAAGTTTTGGGGCAGAACACTGAAGCTTTCTTT.

The sample holds a few counts of this clonotype. This chain uses TRBV5-1 with TRBJ2-1; TRBD2 aligns across 8 bases. Germline trimming cut 1 base from V and 3 bases from J; bases unmatched to any gene: 3. CDR1 and CDR2 (germline): SGHRS, YFSETQ. The CDR3 extends over 15 amino acids. The CDR3 here is CASSLQAGDYNEQFF. The CDR3 nucleotides read TGCGCCAGCAGCTTGCAAGCGGGAGACTACAATGAGCAGTTCTTC.

This clonotype was counted many times. The chain couples TRBV11-3 to TRBJ2-1; weak D call: TRBD2 (5 bases). Trimming stripped 4 bases from V and 0 bases from J, with 19 bases between. The CDR3 loop spans 18 amino acids. Germline lookup yields CDR1 SGHNT and CDR2 YENEEA. CDR3 residues: CASSSPESGISSYNEQFF. The CDR3 DNA sequence: TGTGCCAGCAGCTCCCCTGAGAGCGGTATAAGCTCCTACAATGAGCAGTTCTTC.

This clonotype showed up many times. The chain couples TRBV6-6 to TRBJ2-3, with a weak D call TRBD2 (6 bases). The CDR3 is 13 amino acids. V shed 8 bases and J shed 0 bases, with 9 bases lying between them. The V gene's germline CDR1 is MNHNY and CDR2 SVGAGI (reference sequence). CDR3 DNA: TGTGCCAGCGGAGGGACTAGCACAGATACGCAGTATTTT. Translated, it gives CASGGTSTDTQYF.